Below, 25 T cell receptor beta chains from the same sample are listed, as sequenced in a study of tumor and adjacent non-tumor tissue in lung cancer. The template was RNA from unsorted bulk tissue. A modified ARM-PCR protocol with three rounds of nested PCR amplified TCRbeta. TCRdb used MiXCR to reprocess the multiplex PCR reads, holding one entry per CDR3 protein. The data contain around 120,000 distinct CDR3 sequences, 60% to 70% of them singletons. The material sequenced was lung tumor tissue. Every receptor here comes from a young man with non-small cell lung cancer.

This chain links TRBV5-5 with TRBJ2-3, with 10 bases matching TRBD2. CDR3 length: 14 residues. Per the germline V gene, CDR1 is SGHKS and CDR2 is YYEKEE (reference sequence). V lost 5 bases to trimming and J lost 4 bases; unmatched junction nucleotides: 4. The CDR3 sequence is CASSTAGGPDTQYF. The CDR3 DNA reads as TGTGCCAGCAGTACAGCGGGGGGGCCAGATACGCAGTATTTT.

This clonotype was picked up many times. V usage is TRBV5-4 and J usage is TRBJ1-6; TRBD1 matches 10 bases. The CDR3 is 14 amino acids. Germline loops: CDR1 SGHNT, CDR2 YYREEE (reference sequence). The trim removed 5 bases at V and 10 bases at J, leaving 6 bases unmatched. The CDR3 sequence: CASSPGTGESPLHF. In DNA form, the CDR3 reads TGTGCCAGCAGTCCCGGGACAGGGGAATCACCCCTCCACTTT.

Many counts were recorded for this clonotype. This sequence joins TRBV6-2 or TRBV6-3 and TRBJ2-3, with D hard to call. The CDR3 has 14 amino acids. Germline values: CDR1 MNHEY, CDR2 SVGEGT. Deletions cut 2 bases from V and 6 bases from J, with 12 bases between. CDR3 nucleotides: TGTGCCAGCAGTTACCCGGACCCTTCGGATACGCAGTATTTT. As protein: CASSYPDPSDTQYF.

The genes are TRBV18 and TRBJ2-2; D is uncertain. V lost 5 bases to trimming and J lost 3 bases, with 16 bases between them. Germline V gene data show CDR1 as KGHSH and CDR2 as LQKENI. The CDR3 extends over 16 amino acids. The CDR3 nucleotides are TGTGCCAGCTCATCGTGTCCGACTGAGTACACCGGGGAGCTGTTTTTT. Amino acids: CASSSCPTEYTGELFF.

A note on this clonotype: Since a much larger clone is just one base distant, this may be a read error. The chain links TRBV5-6 to TRBJ2-6; D is ambiguous. Germline CDR1 and CDR2: SGHDT and YYEEEE. The CDR3 is 15 residues long. The CDR3 protein is CVSSLDGRGANVLTF. In nucleotides, the CDR3 is TGTGTCAGCAGCCTCGACGGCCGTGGGGCCAACGTCCTGACTTTC.

This clonotype occurred many times. This rearrangement joins TRBV12-3 or TRBV12-4 to TRBJ2-3, with D possibly TRBD1 on 6 matching bases. With 2 bases removed from V and 6 bases from J, the gap between germline ends came to 12 bases. The length of the CDR3 is 14 residues. The chain's CDR3 is CASSLLGAADTQYF. The CDR3 DNA follows: TGTGCCAGCAGTTTATTGGGGGCCGCTGATACGCAGTATTTT.

This clonotype was seen many times. V and J are TRBV6-5 and TRBJ2-7; possible D gene TRBD1, 5 bases. The germline V and J ends were trimmed by 5 bases and 4 bases, with 18 bases remaining between them. The germline gives CDR1 MNHEY, CDR2 SVGAGI. The CDR3 extends over 15 amino acids. CDR3 region: CASSEGSAQGYEQYF. CDR3 in DNA: TGTGCCAGCAGTGAAGGGTCGGCGCAGGGATACGAGCAGTACTTC.

This clonotype was seen at least ten times. The CDR3 DNA is TGCAGCGTTGTCGGGACAGCGAACACCGGGGAGCTGTTTTTT. It translates to CSVVGTANTGELFF. The rearrangement links TRBV29-1 to TRBJ2-2; 7 bases are shared with TRBD1. From germline, CDR1 is SQVTM and CDR2 ANQGSEA. Germline trimming cut 4 bases from V and 0 bases from J; bases unmatched to any gene: 2. The CDR3 is made up of 14 amino acids.

This clonotype was seen only once. Possible read error: a much larger clone is one base away. As the CDR3 is not closed by the conserved phenylalanine or tryptophan, this likely results from a read error. The chain has TRBV5-5 and TRBJ2-3; D possibly corresponds to TRBD2 (7 bases). V lost 2 bases and J lost 7, with 14 bases in between. Germline CDR1 SGHKS, CDR2 YYEKEE (reference sequence). This CDR3 region has 14 residues. CDR3 sequence (DNA): TGTGCCAGCAGCTTCGCGGGGGCTTCTCATACGCAGTATATT. Amino acid sequence: CASSFAGASHTQYI.

This clonotype was observed at least ten times. V usage is TRBV29-1 and J usage is TRBJ1-4, with D possibly being TRBD1 (5 bases). Looked up from germline, CDR1 is SQVTM and CDR2 is ANQGSEA. This CDR3 region has 14 residues. Trimming stripped 4 bases from V and 7 bases from J, with 16 bases between. Here the CDR3 DNA reads TGCAGCGTTGGACGAGACAGTTGGAGTGAAAAACTGTTTTTT. It is translated as CSVGRDSWSEKLFF. Combining the CDR3 with reference TRBV29-1 and TRBJ1-4 gives the whole variable domain SAVISQKPSRDICQRGTSLTIQCQVDSQVTMMFWYRQQPGQSLTLIATANQGSEATYESGFVIDKFPISRPNLTFSTLTVSNMSPEDSSIYLCSVGRDSWSEKLFFGSGTQLSVL.

This clonotype was counted a few times. The genes are TRBV30 and TRBJ2-3; no clear D gene. Trimming shortened V by 0 bases and J by 5 bases, and 9 bases separated the two germline ends. CDR1 is GTSNPN, CDR2 SVGIG, per germline (reference sequence). The CDR3 contains 13 residues. The CDR3 is CAWSVGLGDTQYF. CDR3 coding DNA: TGTGCCTGGAGTGTAGGTCTCGGAGATACGCAGTATTTT.

With respect to this clonotype: As the CDR3 is not closed by the conserved phenylalanine or tryptophan, this likely results from a read error. It is unclear where the CDR3 begins or ends on the DNA, so no DNA is shown, and the CDR3 is as TCRdb lists it. The chain uses TRBV4-1 and TRBJ2-7; the table's D gene call, TRBD1, was not cross checked with the DNA. Counting both end residues, the CDR3 totals 16 amino acids. Germline CDR1 reads MGHRA; CDR2 reads YSYEKL. CDR3 region: CASSQDETGQTYEQYI.

This clonotype has only a few counts. The V and J genes are TRBV21-1 and TRBJ1-2. TRBV21-1 is a documented pseudogene. The CDR3 runs 16 residues. CDR3 in DNA: TGTGCCAGCAGCAAAGTTACCCACGGAGCTAACTATGGCTACACCTTC. Translation gives CASSKVTHGANYGYTF.

Note on this clonotype: This may arise from a read error, as a much more abundant clone is one base away. The V call is TRBV5-5, the J call TRBJ2-7; D is perhaps TRBD2 (7 bases). Germline loops: CDR1 SGHKS, CDR2 YYEKEE (reference sequence). The CDR3 has 12 residues. CDR3 residues: CANSLGGREQYF. CDR3 sequence (DNA): TGTGCCAACAGCTTGGGGGGGCGCGAGCAGTACTTC.

This clonotype turned up a few times. With a much larger clone just one base away, this may be a read error. The chain joins TRBV11-3 to TRBJ2-2; no firm D call. The CDR3 is made up of 16 amino acids. Looked up from germline, CDR1 is SGHNT and CDR2 is YENEEA. The CDR3 protein is CASSLYWGIGTWELFF. The CDR3 DNA follows: TGTGCCAGCAGCCTCTACTGGGGTATAGGCACCTGGGAGCTGTTTTTT.

The chain uses TRBV6-5 and TRBJ1-2, with D perhaps TRBD1 (6 bases). Germline loops: CDR1 MNHEY, CDR2 SVGAGI. The CDR3 extends over 14 amino acids. Trimming removed 8 bases from V and 7 bases from J, with 20 bases in between. In nucleotides, the CDR3 is TGTGCCAGCCGGTTTACAGGGCGGGCAGGTGGCTACACCTTC. Encoded protein: CASRFTGRAGGYTF.

To note about this clonotype: One base away lies a much larger clone, so this may be a sequencing read error. V gene TRBV20-1 combines with J gene TRBJ2-2, with TRBD2 matching 9 bases. This CDR3 is built from 15 residues. Germline values: CDR1 DFQATT, CDR2 SNEGSKA (reference sequence). Trimming took 3 bases from V and 4 from J; bases not matched to a gene: 6. This CDR3 reads CSARPLAGSTGELFF. The CDR3 coding sequence is TGCAGTGCTAGGCCTCTAGCGGGAAGCACCGGGGAGCTGTTTTTT.

Points on this clonotype: A much larger clonotype is one base distant, so this may be a read error. The chain carries TRBV4-1 and TRBJ2-1, with 11 bases lining up with TRBD2. The length of the CDR3 is 15 residues. Germline V gene sequence: CDR1 MGHRA, CDR2 YSYEKL. The junction had 5 bases not matched to a gene; V was cut back by 4 bases and J by 6 bases. CDR3 nucleotide sequence: TGCGCCAGCAGCCTGTCTAGCGGGGGGTCCAATGAGCAGTTCTTC. It specifies CASSLSSGGSNEQFF.

The rearrangement joins TRBV5-6 to TRBJ1-2; TRBD1 matches 7 bases. Germline loops: CDR1 SGHDT, CDR2 YYEEEE. The CDR3 covers 14 residues. The V gene end was trimmed by 4 bases and the J gene end by 4 bases; junction bases not matched to a gene: 7. The CDR3, as DNA: TGTGCCAGCAGCATACAGGGGACCGGCTATGGCTACACCTTC. Protein sequence: CASSIQGTGYGYTF. The complete variable domain, with remaining parts taken from reference TRBV5-6 and TRBJ1-2, reads DAGVTQSPTHLIKTRGQQVTLRCSPKSGHDTVSWYQQALGQGPQFIFQYYEEEERQRGNFPDRFSGHQFPNYSSELNVNALLLGDSALYLCASSIQGTGYGYTFGSGTRLTVV.

Points on this clonotype: At one of its ends the junction is not consistent with the germline gene, which may arise from a read error. The V call is TRBV4-2, the J call TRBJ2-7, with TRBD1 matching 7 bases. Germline loops: CDR1 LGHNA, CDR2 YNFKEQ. The CDR3 runs to 14 residues. The CDR3 spells CANSQLGQAYEQYF. CDR3 DNA: TGTGCCAACAGCCAACTTGGACAGGCCTACGAACAGTACTTC.

About this clonotype itself: A read error is possible here, since a much larger clone lies one base away. DNA for the CDR3: TGTGCCAGCAGCGCAACCGGGACAGAGAGTTCACCCCTCCACTTT. Encoded protein: CASSATGTESSPLHF. The J gene is TRBJ1-6, the V gene TRBV11-2; 7 bases map to TRBD1. The CDR3 is 15 amino acids. From germline, CDR1 is SGHAT and CDR2 FQNNGV. The V segment lost 5 bases and the J segment 9 bases; nucleotides outside the gene matches: 10.

This clonotype showed up just once. The junction differs from germline at one of its ends, possibly a read error. This chain connects TRBV24-1 to TRBJ2-7, with D possibly being TRBD1 or TRBD2 (5 bases each). The CDR3 covers 16 residues. Per germline, CDR1 KGHDR and CDR2 SFDVKD. CDR3 protein: CVTSDPGTGSSYEQYF. The CDR3 DNA sequence: TGTGTCACCAGTGATCCCGGGACGGGTAGCTCCTACGAGCAGTACTTC.

A remark on this clonotype: Because the CDR3 is missing its conserved closing phenylalanine or tryptophan, this is likely a read error. The CDR3 reads CASMLLAGYNEQFL. The CDR3 DNA follows: TGTGCCAGCATGTTGCTAGCGGGATACAATGAGCAGTTCTTA. The chain uses TRBV6-5 and TRBJ2-1, with 9 bases identical to TRBD2. V was clipped by 7 bases and J by 4 bases; unmatched bases: 5. The CDR3 has 14 amino acids. Germline V gives CDR1 MNHEY, CDR2 SVGAGI.

With regard to this clonotype: A much larger clone lies a single base off, so this may be a read error. V gene TRBV10-2 combines with J gene TRBJ2-3; D gene ambiguous. The CDR3 totals 12 residues. Germline assignment: CDR1 WSHSY and CDR2 SAAADI. The chain's CDR3 is CVSSQSLDTQYF. Written as DNA, the CDR3 is TGCGTCAGCAGTCAGAGTCTTGATACGCAGTATTTT.

Turning to this clonotype: A read error is possible here, since a much larger clone lies one base away. This chain links TRBV20-1 with TRBJ2-2, with D possibly TRBD2 on 6 matching bases. The ends were cut back, 0 bases at V and 5 bases at J, with 19 bases in the middle. Germline-derived CDR1 and CDR2 are DFQATT and SNEGSKA (reference sequence). This CDR3 has 17 residues. The CDR3, as DNA: TGCAGTGCTAGAGATGGCCTCGAGGGAGGTGAAACCGGGGAGCTGTTTTTT. This sequence encodes CSARDGLEGGETGELFF.